These 31 T cell receptor beta chains originate from one sample sequenced in a study of blood T cell repertoires in COVID-19. This table comes from immunoSEQ multiplex PCR, and its TCRdb copy is limited to in-frame clones, with some not included. The sample contains roughly 60,000 clones, approximately 87% of which appear only once. Material for sequencing was peripheral blood. The receptors here all came from a human donor in a cohort sampled during active COVID-19.

The CDR3 reads CAWSINEKLFF. CDR3 bases: TGTGCCTGGAGTATAAATGAAAAACTGTTTTTT. The J gene is TRBJ1-4, the V gene TRBV30; D is ambiguous. This CDR3 is 11 amino acids long. Germline lookup yields CDR1 GTSNPN and CDR2 SVGIG (reference sequence). V dropped 2 bases and J dropped 5 bases, with 3 bases sitting between them.

This rearrangement joins TRBV5-1 to TRBJ1-5; D call uncertain. Germline V gene sequence: CDR1 SGHRS, CDR2 YFSETQ. Trimming pared 0 bases from V and 5 bases from J, leaving 6 bases between. The CDR3 consists of 13 residues. As DNA, the CDR3 is TGCGCCAGCAGCTTGGCCCCAGATCAGCCCCAGCATTTT. It is translated as CASSLAPDQPQHF. The full variable domain, its missing parts supplied by reference TRBV5-1 and TRBJ1-5, is KAGVTQTPRYLIKTRGQQVTLSCSPISGHRSVSWYQQTPGQGLQFLFEYFSETQRNKGNFPGRFSGRQFSNSRSEMNVSTLELGDSALYLCASSLAPDQPQHFGDGTRLSIL.

The chain combines TRBV7-2 with TRBJ2-7; the D gene is possibly TRBD2 (5 bases). Looked up from germline, CDR1 is SGHTA and CDR2 is FQGNSA. The CDR3 has 15 amino acids. The V end lost 6 bases, the J end lost 4 bases, and 19 bases lay between the germline ends. The CDR3 nucleotides read TGTGCCAGCAGGCGGTCTAGCTTCGAAGCATACGAGCAGTACTTC. As protein: CASRRSSFEAYEQYF. Looking up the rest from reference TRBV7-2 and TRBJ2-7 gives the full variable domain: GAGVSQSPSNKVTEKGKDVELRCDPISGHTALYWYRQSLGQGLEFLIYFQGNSAPDKSGLPSDRFSAERTGGSVSTLTIQRTQQEDSAVYLCASRRSSFEAYEQYFGPGTRLTVT.

This clone was picked up a small number of times. The chain is built from TRBV4-2 and TRBJ2-7; TRBD2 might be the D (6 bases). The CDR3 contains 14 residues. Germline assignment: CDR1 LGHNA and CDR2 YNFKEQ. V was shortened by 3 bases and J by 0 bases, with 9 bases between the two germline ends. CDR3 in DNA: TGTGCCAGCAGCCAGCCGACTAGCTCCTACGAGCAGTACTTC. This translates into CASSQPTSSYEQYF.

The chain couples TRBV5-4 to TRBJ1-2; 8 nucleotides align to TRBD1. V shed 0 bases, J shed 5 bases, and the junction held 3 bases outside the gene matches. This CDR3 contains 14 residues. Germline V lookup: CDR1 SGHNT, CDR2 YYREEE (reference sequence). The CDR3 here is CASSLDGQGYGYTF. The CDR3, as DNA: TGTGCCAGCAGCTTGGATGGACAGGGATATGGCTACACCTTC.

The CDR3 loop reads CASSPAETPWPLATYNEQFF. The CDR3 DNA sequence: TGCGCCAGCAGTCCCGCGGAGACCCCCTGGCCCTTAGCTACCTACAATGAGCAGTTCTTC. The V and J genes are TRBV23-1 and TRBJ2-1, with D uncertain. TRBV23-1 is flagged as an ORF with uncertain function. V gave up 4 bases and J gave up 2 bases, with 27 bases separating them. The CDR3 runs 20 residues.

The chain links TRBV28 to TRBJ1-5, with TRBD1 identical over 8 bases. Germline loops: CDR1 MDHEN, CDR2 SYDVKM. V dropped 6 bases and J dropped 0; count of bases not matched to a gene: 4. The CDR3 sequence is 15 residues long. The CDR3 sequence: CASSGTGYSNQPQHF. The CDR3 bases are TGTGCCAGCAGCGGGACAGGTTATAGCAATCAGCCCCAGCATTTT. Filled out from reference TRBV28 and TRBJ1-5, the complete variable domain reads DVKVTQSSRYLVKRTGEKVFLECVQDMDHENMFWYRQDPGLGLRLIYFSYDVKMKEKGDIPEGYSVSREKKERFSLILESASTNQTSMYLCASSGTGYSNQPQHFGDGTRLSIL.

The rearrangement uses TRBV7-6 and TRBJ1-5; 7 bases align to TRBD1. The CDR3 consists of 17 residues. CDR1 and CDR2 (germline): SGHVS, FNYEAQ. V was clipped by 5 bases and J by 3 bases; unmatched bases: 13. Written as DNA, the CDR3 is TGTGCCAGCAGCCCCACCTACGGGGACAGCTACAATCAGCCCCAGCATTTT. Its translation: CASSPTYGDSYNQPQHF. The full variable domain, in which reference TRBV7-6 and TRBJ1-5 provide the parts outside the CDR3, is GAGVSQSPRYKVTKRGQDVALRCDPISGHVSLYWYRQALGQGPEFLTYFNYEAQQDKSGLPNDRFSAERPEGSISTLTIQRTEQRDSAMYRCASSPTYGDSYNQPQHFGDGTRLSIL.

CDR3 protein: CASDFHTGTRQETQYF. The CDR3 DNA sequence: TGTGCCAGCGATTTTCATACCGGGACAAGGCAAGAGACCCAGTACTTC. The chain couples TRBV27 to TRBJ2-5; D perhaps matches TRBD1 (6 bases). Germline V CDR1 and CDR2: MNHEY, SMNVEV (reference sequence). V was trimmed by 8 bases and J by 2 bases, leaving 21 bases between them. The CDR3 runs to 16 residues.

This clone was counted a single time. This chain joins TRBV9 and TRBJ2-3; 8 bases fit TRBD2. The CDR3 covers 15 residues. The germline V gene has CDR1 SGDLS and CDR2 YYNGEE. Trimming at V came to 4 bases and at J to 3 bases, leaving 7 bases not matched to a gene. The CDR3 loop reads CASSTPGGRTDTQYF. In DNA, the CDR3 is TGTGCCAGCAGCACCCCGGGGGGGAGGACAGATACGCAGTATTTT.

In DNA, the CDR3 is TGTGCCAGCAGCCAAGAGGTCGGGGTAAGCTCCTACGAGCAGTACTTC. It codes for CASSQEVGVSSYEQYF. V is TRBV4-2 and J is TRBJ2-7, with a weak D call TRBD2 (5 bases). CDR3 length equals 16 residues. V lost 0 bases, J lost 0 bases, and 12 bases lay in between. Germline V gives CDR1 LGHNA, CDR2 YNFKEQ.

V gene TRBV28 combines with J gene TRBJ2-1; 9 positions agree with TRBD1. The CDR3 is made up of 16 amino acids. Trimming removed 5 bases from V and 7 bases from J; junction bases left unmatched: 12. Germline lookup yields CDR1 MDHEN and CDR2 SYDVKM. Here the CDR3 reads CASSPKSGQGWNEQFF. Written as DNA, the CDR3 is TGTGCCAGCAGTCCCAAGAGCGGACAGGGGTGGAATGAGCAGTTCTTC.

This rearrangement joins TRBV19 to TRBJ1-4; 12 nucleotides align to TRBD1. V gave up 6 bases and J gave up 5 bases; unmatched junction bases: 10. This CDR3 is built from 17 residues. The germline gives CDR1 LNHDA, CDR2 SQIVND (reference sequence). CDR3 residues: CASSPGQGARWNEKLFF. DNA of the CDR3: TGTGCCAGTAGCCCGGGACAGGGGGCGAGGTGGAATGAAAAACTGTTTTTT.

The chain carries TRBV6-5 and TRBJ1-1, with D unclear. CDR3 size: 13 residues. V lost 10 bases, J lost 5 bases, and 17 bases lay in between. From germline, CDR1 is MNHEY and CDR2 SVGAGI. Written as DNA, the CDR3 is TGTGCCACCCGGCGAGGGTGGGGAACTGAAGCTTTCTTT. Translation gives CATRRGWGTEAFF.

V is TRBV24-1 and J is TRBJ1-5; the D is unclear. The germline V and J ends were trimmed by 2 bases and 6 bases, with 13 bases remaining between them. This CDR3 spans 15 amino acids. CDR1 and CDR2 (germline): KGHDR, SFDVKD. CDR3 nucleotides: TGTGCCACCAGTGATTCCGCCAGAGCGGGTCAGCCCCAGCATTTT. Translating it yields CATSDSARAGQPQHF.

This clone was picked up one time. The chain combines TRBV4-2 with TRBJ1-5; TRBD1 matches at 10 bases. The CDR3 totals 17 residues. Per the germline V gene, CDR1 is LGHNA and CDR2 is YNFKEQ. V was pared by 2 bases and J by 4 bases, with 8 bases of the junction left unmatched. The CDR3 DNA is TGTGCCAGCAGCCAAAGAGGGACAGGGGATTTTAATCAGCCCCAGCATTTT. This codes for CASSQRGTGDFNQPQHF.

The genes are TRBV13 and TRBJ2-2, with 7 bases matching TRBD1. From germline, CDR1 is PRHDT and CDR2 FYEKMQ (reference sequence). Trimming removed 3 bases from V and 5 bases from J; junction bases left unmatched: 6. CDR3 length equals 15 residues. In DNA form, the CDR3 reads TGTGCCAGCAGCTTCGGGACAGTAATAACCGGGGAGCTGTTTTTT. The encoded protein is CASSFGTVITGELFF.

The chain is built from TRBV27 and TRBJ1-1; D is uncertain. The ends were cut back, 2 bases at V and 7 bases at J, with 11 bases in the middle. This CDR3 has 13 amino acids. In germline, CDR1 is MNHEY, CDR2 SMNVEV (reference sequence). CDR3 sequence (DNA): TGTGCCAGCAGTTTAGGTGGGCAGAATGAAGCTTTCTTT. It codes for CASSLGGQNEAFF.

V usage is TRBV9 and J usage is TRBJ2-1, with TRBD1 as a possible D gene (6 bases). CDR3 length: 13 amino acids. Looked up from germline, CDR1 is SGDLS and CDR2 is YYNGEE. Trimming cost V 3 bases and J 3 bases, with 7 bases left between them. The CDR3 coding sequence is TGTGCCAGCAGCGGGGGGCACTACAATGAGCAGTTCTTC. Protein sequence: CASSGGHYNEQFF.

The V and J genes are TRBV21-1 and TRBJ2-7; TRBD1, the table's D call, lacks a check against the DNA. TRBV21-1 is flagged as a pseudogene. The CDR3 spans 13 residues. CDR3 bases: TGTGCCAGCAGCAAAGACAGCTCCTACGAGCAGTACTTC. Its translation: CASSKDSSYEQYF.

CDR3 nucleotides: TGTGCCACCGGGGGGGGTAATGAAAAACTGTTTTTT. It yields the protein CATGGGNEKLFF. The rearrangement uses TRBV28 and TRBJ1-4; D may be TRBD1 (5 bases). V was clipped by 10 bases and J by 4 bases, with 10 bases between them. Germline V gene lookup returns CDR1 MDHEN and CDR2 SYDVKM. The CDR3 totals 12 residues. Combining the CDR3 with reference TRBV28 and TRBJ1-4 gives the whole variable domain DVKVTQSSRYLVKRTGEKVFLECVQDMDHENMFWYRQDPGLGLRLIYFSYDVKMKEKGDIPEGYSVSREKKERFSLILESASTNQTSMYLCATGGGNEKLFFGSGTQLSVL.

The CDR3 here is CASSQNTYNSPLHF. CDR3 sequence (DNA): TGTGCCAGCAGCCAGAATACCTATAATTCACCCCTCCACTTT. The J gene is TRBJ1-6, the V gene TRBV11-2; no firm D call. V gave up 5 bases and J gave up 2 bases, with 7 bases separating them. Germline CDR1 is SGHAT and CDR2 is FQNNGV. CDR3 length equals 14 residues.

This chain connects TRBV7-9 to TRBJ2-1; TRBD1 agrees at 11 bases. Looked up from germline, CDR1 is SEHNR and CDR2 is FQNEAQ (reference sequence). V was clipped by 4 bases and J by 6 bases; unmatched bases: 5. The CDR3 runs to 15 residues. CDR3 sequence (DNA): TGTGCCAGCAGCTCCCCGGGACAGGGGGTCAATGAGCAGTTCTTC. Encoded protein: CASSSPGQGVNEQFF.

This clone came up once. The chain has TRBV6-5 and TRBJ1-4; D is uncertain. With 0 bases removed from V and 7 bases from J, the gap between germline ends came to 12 bases. Germline CDR1 reads MNHEY; CDR2 reads SVGAGI. The CDR3 consists of 15 residues. The CDR3 nucleotides are TGTGCCAGCAGTTACTCTGCACTAGGGCGTGAAAAACTGTTTTTT. This gives the protein CASSYSALGREKLFF.

V is TRBV5-1 and J is TRBJ1-1; the D is unclear. The CDR3 has 14 residues. The V end was cut by 0 bases, the J end by 6 bases, with 12 bases between. Germline CDR1 reads SGHRS; CDR2 reads YFSETQ. CDR3 protein: CASSLGTAGPEAFF. In DNA form, the CDR3 reads TGCGCCAGCAGCTTGGGGACCGCGGGCCCTGAAGCTTTCTTT.

The chain combines TRBV6-5 with TRBJ2-1; 12 bases fit TRBD2. V lost 0 bases and J lost 8; bases outside the gene matches: 5. The CDR3 sequence is 16 residues long. Germline CDR1 reads MNHEY; CDR2 reads SVGAGI. DNA of the CDR3: TGTGCCAGCAGTTACTCGCCTAGCGGGAGGGCCGATGAGCAGTTCTTC. Its protein is CASSYSPSGRADEQFF.

V usage is TRBV5-1 and J usage is TRBJ2-6; 8 nucleotides agree with TRBD1. CDR3 length: 18 residues. Germline assignment: CDR1 SGHRS and CDR2 YFSETQ. The junction had 12 bases not matched to a gene; V was cut back by 7 bases and J by 0 bases. The DNA for the CDR3 is TGCGCCAGCGCCATTTCCGGGACAGGACACTCTGGGGCCAACGTCCTGACTTTC. As protein: CASAISGTGHSGANVLTF.

This rearrangement joins TRBV19 to TRBJ1-2, with 8 bases identical to TRBD1. Germline trimming cut 7 bases from V and 5 bases from J; bases unmatched to any gene: 9. Germline lookup yields CDR1 LNHDA and CDR2 SQIVND (reference sequence). The CDR3 runs to 14 residues. CDR3 in amino acids: CASTTGGTGYGYTF. DNA for the CDR3: TGTGCCAGTACCACAGGGGGGACAGGATATGGCTACACCTTC.

V gene TRBV3-1 (or the pseudogene TRBV3-2) combines with J gene TRBJ1-3; D uncertain. The CDR3 runs to 17 residues. Per the germline V gene, CDR1 is LGHDT and CDR2 is YNNKEL (reference sequence). V dropped 4 bases and J dropped 0 bases, with 16 bases sitting between them. The CDR3 reads CASSLSAGRSSGNTIYF. Written as DNA, the CDR3 is TGTGCCAGCAGCCTTTCGGCAGGCCGCTCCTCTGGAAACACCATATATTTT.

V is TRBV5-4 and J is TRBJ2-1; 8 bases fit TRBD1. The CDR3 is 15 amino acids. Germline V gives CDR1 SGHNT, CDR2 YYREEE (reference sequence). The trim removed 3 bases at V and 5 bases at J, leaving 7 bases unmatched. CDR3 DNA: TGTGCCAGCAGCTCTCTGTCAGGGGGCGACAATGAGCAGTTCTTC. This translates into CASSSLSGGDNEQFF. Drawing the rest from reference TRBV5-4 and TRBJ2-1, the complete variable domain is ETGVTQSPTHLIKTRGQQVTLRCSSQSGHNTVSWYQQALGQGPQFIFQYYREEENGRGNFPPRFSGLQFPNYSSELNVNALELDDSALYLCASSSLSGGDNEQFFGPGTRLTVL.

The rearrangement links TRBV7-2 to TRBJ2-4; 11 nucleotides align to TRBD1. There are 16 residues in the CDR3. Trimming at V came to 3 bases and at J to 9 bases, leaving 10 bases not matched to a gene. CDR1 and CDR2 from the germline V gene are SGHTA and FQGNSA. The DNA of the CDR3 is TGTGCCAGCAGCTTCGGACAGGGGGCTACCCTTGGCATTCAGTACTTC. As protein: CASSFGQGATLGIQYF. Variable domain in full (rest from reference TRBV7-2 and TRBJ2-4): GAGVSQSPSNKVTEKGKDVELRCDPISGHTALYWYRQSLGQGLEFLIYFQGNSAPDKSGLPSDRFSAERTGGSVSTLTIQRTQQEDSAVYLCASSFGQGATLGIQYFGAGTRLSVL.